One TCR beta chain is described in this entry. The antigen is unknown. This CDR3 region has 17 residues. V was clipped by 0 bases and J by 0 bases, with 12 bases between them. This specimen belongs to a study of cytomegalovirus exposure and HLA in healthy donors. Findings and caveats of the study: A later analysis appeared to link common viral pathogens to several of the most significant clusters. What a later analysis reportedly showed was that an Asian-associated ancestry cluster had fewer N-insertions than the roughly 670-donor mean. Later genetic work tied a missense DCLRE1C variant to beta-chain V and J trimming. Most CMV-associated TCR beta chains were later found to appear HLA-restricted.

PCR used 60 Vbeta primers and 13 Jbeta primers. TCRdb's copy holds only in-frame clones and misses some; the assay was immunoSEQ multiplex PCR. The sample records 150,000 to 200,000 clones, around 83% being singletons. The material sequenced was PBMCs. The rearrangement links TRBV23-1 to TRBJ1-3; D ambiguous. TRBV23-1 is assigned to the ORF class and has an uncertain function. This TCR was sampled from a man aged 40-49 years in good health and CMV-seropositive. The CDR3 is CASSQSSPGVSGNTIYF. The CDR3 DNA reads as TGCGCCAGCAGTCAATCGAGTCCAGGCGTCTCTGGAAACACCATATATTTT.